One and the same sample provided the 30 T cell receptor beta chains below, sequenced in a study of T-cell memory formation after mild COVID-19. Using its own MiXCR run on the 5' RACE reads, TCRdb lists one record per CDR3 protein. The sample lists fewer than 650,000 distinct CDR3 sequences; 17% were seen once. The sample consisted of PBMCs or a T cell subset sorted from them (not recorded which). These receptors all stem from an adult woman who had mild COVID-19 (a few samples of this study predate the infection). Cell type and time point are not known.

The chain combines TRBV7-6 with TRBJ2-3; D could derive from TRBD1 or TRBD2 (6 bases each). The CDR3 spans 14 residues. Trimming removed 5 bases from V and 4 bases from J, with 13 bases in between. The germline gives CDR1 SGHVS, CDR2 FNYEAQ. Written as DNA, the CDR3 is TGTGCCAGCAGCCGTGAGGGGGGACCAGATACGCAGTATTTT. The encoded protein is CASSREGGPDTQYF.

This clonotype was counted many times. The chain recombines TRBV5-1 with TRBJ2-1; the match to TRBD2 covers 12 bases. This CDR3 region has 14 residues. J was trimmed by 3 bases and V by 5 bases; bases with no gene match: 0. Germline lookup yields CDR1 SGHRS and CDR2 YFSETQ. In DNA form, the CDR3 reads TGCGCCAGCAGACTAGCGGGGGGCTACAATGAGCAGTTCTTC. Amino acid sequence: CASRLAGGYNEQFF.

This clonotype was counted at least ten times. The chain joins TRBV4-1 to TRBJ2-2; the D is unclear. The length of the CDR3 is 15 residues. V lost 1 base and J 1 base, leaving 7 bases between the germline ends. From germline, CDR1 is MGHRA and CDR2 YSYEKL. The CDR3 sequence: CASSQVPGNTGELFF. CDR3 nucleotides: TGCGCCAGCAGCCAAGTTCCTGGGAACACCGGGGAGCTGTTTTTT.

This clonotype was detected only a few times. The chain combines TRBV7-9 with TRBJ2-5; TRBD2 is a possible D gene (6 bases). The V gene's germline CDR1 is SEHNR and CDR2 FQNEAQ (reference sequence). The CDR3 spans 15 residues. Trimming removed 3 bases at V and 0 bases at J, with 11 bases between. The CDR3 nucleotides read TGTGCCAGCAGCTTTATAGCGGTGTACCAAGAGACCCAGTACTTC. It specifies CASSFIAVYQETQYF.

V usage is TRBV20-1 and J usage is TRBJ2-7; a possible D gene is TRBD1 (7 bases). CDR3 size: 14 residues. Germline loops: CDR1 DFQATT, CDR2 SNEGSKA (reference sequence). V lost 6 bases and J 2 bases, leaving 17 bases between the germline ends. CDR3 coding DNA: TGCAGTGCCAGGGGGGCCAGGGCGCCCTACGAGCAGTACTTC. Amino acids: CSARGARAPYEQYF.

The rearrangement links TRBV28 to TRBJ1-6; the D gene is possibly TRBD1 (5 bases). CDR3 length: 15 residues. Germline CDR1 and CDR2: MDHEN and SYDVKM. The V and J ends lost 6 bases and 7 bases respectively, with 16 bases between them. This chain's CDR3 is CASRSGHRRNSPLHF. CDR3 DNA sequence: TGTGCCAGCAGGTCAGGACATCGGCGAAATTCACCCCTCCACTTT.

This clonotype has just a few counts. At one boundary the junction diverges from the germline segment, which might be a read error. This chain connects TRBV5-1 to TRBJ1-1; TRBD1 might be the D (6 bases). The CDR3 length is 12 residues. Germline assignment: CDR1 SGHRS and CDR2 YFSETQ. CDR3 loop: CASRFQGTEAFF. CDR3 nucleotides: TGCGCCAGCCGCTTTCAGGGGACTGAAGCTTTCTTT.

The CDR3 loop is CASTLRPDTEAFF. The CDR3 DNA reads as TGTGCCAGCACCCTCCGACCGGACACTGAAGCTTTCTTT. The chain carries TRBV12-3 or TRBV12-4 and TRBJ1-1, with no clear D. The CDR3 extends over 13 amino acids. V was pared by 7 bases and J by 3 bases, with 12 bases between.

The chain couples TRBV12-3 or TRBV12-4 to TRBJ1-1; TRBD1 is a possible D gene (5 bases). Between the trimmed V and J ends, which lost 3 bases and 2 bases, there was a span of 10 bases. There are 14 residues in the CDR3. CDR3 residues: CASSFGADNTEAFF. The CDR3 DNA reads TGTGCCAGCAGTTTTGGGGCAGACAACACTGAAGCTTTCTTT.

The chain employs TRBV20-1 and TRBJ1-6; possibly TRBD1 for D (5 bases). In germline, CDR1 is DFQATT, CDR2 SNEGSKA (reference sequence). V lost 2 bases, J lost 10 bases, and 12 bases lay in between. The CDR3 runs 13 residues. The CDR3 nucleotides are TGCAGTGCTAGATCCCAGGGCAAATCACCCCTCCACTTT. This codes for CSARSQGKSPLHF.

In its sample, this clonotype was seen a few times. This chain uses TRBV18 with TRBJ2-7; D remains ambiguous. In germline, CDR1 is KGHSH, CDR2 LQKENI. CDR3 length: 16 residues. Trimming shortened V by 3 bases and J by 4 bases, and 19 bases separated the two germline ends. The CDR3 nucleotides are TGTGCCAGCTCACCTTTAGGTCTGGGGAATGAGTACGAGCAGTACTTC. Translated: CASSPLGLGNEYEQYF.

This chain uses TRBV20-1 with TRBJ2-3; 7 bases map to TRBD1. The CDR3 is 17 residues long. V lost 5 bases and J lost 0; bases outside the gene matches: 14. Germline V gives CDR1 DFQATT, CDR2 SNEGSKA (reference sequence). CDR3 amino acids: CSAFGGQPNLSTDTQYF. As DNA, the CDR3 is TGCAGTGCTTTTGGGGGACAGCCAAACCTCAGCACAGATACGCAGTATTTT.

V and J are TRBV30 and TRBJ2-1, with 8 bases identical to TRBD2. This CDR3 is 15 amino acids long. After removal of 0 bases from V and 4 bases from J, the junction contained 5 bases not matched to a gene. The germline gives CDR1 GTSNPN, CDR2 SVGIG (reference sequence). The CDR3: CAWSVTGGAYNEQFF. The CDR3 coding sequence is TGTGCCTGGAGTGTAACCGGGGGGGCGTACAATGAGCAGTTCTTC.

This clonotype was observed once. The J gene is TRBJ2-3, the V gene TRBV4-1; maybe TRBD1 (7 bases). The CDR3 is 16 residues long. Germline V CDR1 and CDR2: MGHRA, YSYEKL. Trimming took 4 bases from V and 6 from J, leaving 20 bases between them. The CDR3 reads CASSLLSGGPRDTQYF. Here the CDR3 DNA reads TGCGCCAGCAGCCTATTATCAGGGGGGCCTAGGGATACGCAGTATTTT.

The chain links TRBV27 to TRBJ2-7, with 7 bases matching TRBD1. The V gene end was trimmed by 5 bases and the J gene end by 2 bases; junction bases not matched to a gene: 12. There are 16 residues in the CDR3. Looked up from germline, CDR1 is MNHEY and CDR2 is SMNVEV (reference sequence). CDR3 region: CASSPAGTANPYEQYF. CDR3 bases: TGTGCCAGCAGTCCAGCCGGGACAGCTAACCCCTACGAGCAGTACTTC.

The CDR3: CASSSGQLGTQYF. CDR3 DNA: TGTGCCAGCTCATCGGGACAGTTGGGGACCCAGTACTTC. The J gene is TRBJ2-5, the V gene TRBV18; TRBD1 matches at 7 bases. This CDR3 is 13 amino acids long. The V and J ends lost 5 bases and 7 bases, in that order; junction bases with no gene match: 7. CDR1 KGHSH and CDR2 LQKENI come from the germline V gene.

The V gene is TRBV5-1, the J gene TRBJ2-1; 9 bases match TRBD2. This CDR3 comprises 16 residues. Per the germline V gene, CDR1 is SGHRS and CDR2 is YFSETQ. Germline trimming cut 1 base from V and 8 bases from J; bases unmatched to any gene: 10. As DNA, the CDR3 is TGCGCCAGCAGCTTGTTCCTAGCGGGGTCTTTGGATGAGCAGTTCTTC. Its translation: CASSLFLAGSLDEQFF.

CDR3 protein: CATSDATRQPYEQYF. The DNA of the CDR3 is TGTGCCACCAGTGATGCGACTCGCCAGCCCTACGAGCAGTACTTC. The V gene is TRBV24-1, the J gene TRBJ2-7; D uncertain. V gave up 3 bases and J gave up 2 bases, with 13 bases separating them. There are 15 residues in the CDR3. CDR1 and CDR2 from the germline V gene are KGHDR and SFDVKD.

Many counts were recorded for this clonotype. The chain links TRBV7-2 to TRBJ2-2; 12 bases are shared with TRBD2. The CDR3 length is 16 residues. From germline, CDR1 is SGHTA and CDR2 FQGNSA. With V trimmed by 5 bases and J by 5 bases, 6 bases remained unmatched. The CDR3: CASSPRLAGVTGELFF. DNA for the CDR3: TGTGCCAGCAGCCCCCGACTAGCGGGAGTGACCGGGGAGCTGTTTTTT.

This clonotype has more than one count but fewer than ten. The V call is TRBV10-3, the J call TRBJ2-7; 8 bases map to TRBD2. Germline V lookup: CDR1 ENHRY, CDR2 SYGVKD. Unmatched junction bases numbered 9, after V lost 8 bases and J lost 6 bases. This CDR3 comprises 13 residues. In DNA form, the CDR3 reads TGTGCCATCGGACTAGCCGTCTTACCCGAGCAGTACTTC. Its protein is CAIGLAVLPEQYF.

This chain joins TRBV7-2 and TRBJ1-1; D is perhaps TRBD1 (5 bases). V was cut by 2 bases and J by 2 bases, with 9 bases left in between. CDR1 and CDR2 (germline): SGHTA, FQGNSA. This CDR3 is built from 14 residues. DNA for the CDR3: TGTGCCAGCAGCTTATTTGACAGTAACACTGAAGCTTTCTTT. Translating gives CASSLFDSNTEAFF. Based on the CDR3 plus reference TRBV7-2 and TRBJ1-1, the full variable domain is GAGVSQSPSNKVTEKGKDVELRCDPISGHTALYWYRQSLGQGLEFLIYFQGNSAPDKSGLPSDRFSAERTGGSVSTLTIQRTQQEDSAVYLCASSLFDSNTEAFFGQGTRLTVV.

This chain joins TRBV6-5 and TRBJ2-1; possible D gene TRBD1, 6 bases. Germline values: CDR1 MNHEY, CDR2 SVGAGI. V was cut by 2 bases and J by 6 bases, with 17 bases left in between. The CDR3 has 16 residues. As DNA, the CDR3 is TGTGCCAGCAGTTACCCACAGGGAATAGGGGGCAATGAGCAGTTCTTC. Amino acid sequence: CASSYPQGIGGNEQFF.

This clonotype turned up a few times. V gene TRBV5-4 combines with J gene TRBJ2-1; a weak D match, TRBD2 (5 bases). The CDR3 sequence is 15 residues long. CDR1 is SGHNT and CDR2 is YYREEE in the germline V gene (reference sequence). Deletions cut 4 bases from V and 8 bases from J, with 19 bases between. The CDR3 is CASSRADRPLDEQFF. In DNA, the CDR3 is TGTGCCAGCAGCCGAGCGGATAGACCCCTCGATGAGCAGTTCTTC.

The CDR3 protein is CASSRSSSSGSPLHF. For the CDR3, the DNA is TGTGCCAGCAGCAGATCGTCATCCTCTGGTTCACCCCTCCACTTT. The chain has TRBV21-1 and TRBJ1-6. TRBV21-1 constitutes a pseudogene. CDR3 size: 15 residues.

This clonotype was counted between two and nine times. This chain uses TRBV5-6 with TRBJ2-3; possibly TRBD1 for D (6 bases). Germline values: CDR1 SGHDT, CDR2 YYEEEE. V was trimmed by 0 bases and J by 1 base, leaving 9 bases between them. CDR3 size: 15 residues. The CDR3: CASSLVPGGTDTQYF. The CDR3 nucleotides read TGTGCCAGCAGCTTGGTGCCAGGGGGCACAGATACGCAGTATTTT.

This clonotype was seen only a few times. The chain couples TRBV3-1 to TRBJ1-5; tentative D call: TRBD1 (6 bases). The germline V and J ends were trimmed by 1 base and 4 bases, with 11 bases remaining between them. The germline V gene has CDR1 LGHDT and CDR2 YNNKEL (reference sequence). The CDR3 loop spans 15 amino acids. CDR3 nucleotide sequence: TGTGCCAGCAGCCAAGGGGACACCCAAAATCAGCCCCAGCATTTT. This gives the protein CASSQGDTQNQPQHF.

The rearrangement uses TRBV6-1 and TRBJ2-3; TRBD2 matches at 7 bases. This CDR3 has 15 residues. V lost 3 bases and J lost 2; bases outside the gene matches: 5. The germline gives CDR1 MNHNS, CDR2 SASEGT. The CDR3 bases are TGTGCCAGCAGTGAGGGCCTAGCGGCCACAGATACGCAGTATTTT. This sequence encodes CASSEGLAATDTQYF.

The table lists this clonotype with a few counts. The chain couples TRBV18 to TRBJ2-5; TRBD1 aligns across 8 bases. Trimming at V came to 3 bases and at J to 2 bases, leaving 5 bases not matched to a gene. The CDR3 sequence is 15 residues long. Germline V gene data show CDR1 as KGHSH and CDR2 as LQKENI. CDR3 nucleotide sequence: TGTGCCAGCTCACCCCCCTGGACAGGGCAAGAGACCCAGTACTTC. Translating it yields CASSPPWTGQETQYF.

The chain's CDR3 is CAWHTGGNTEAFF. DNA of the CDR3: TGTGCCTGGCATACAGGGGGTAACACTGAAGCTTTCTTT. The rearrangement links TRBV30 to TRBJ1-1, with 8 bases matching TRBD1. Per germline, CDR1 GTSNPN and CDR2 SVGIG (reference sequence). This CDR3 has 13 amino acids. The trim removed 5 bases at V and 2 bases at J, leaving 4 bases unmatched.

The chain employs TRBV12-3 or TRBV12-4 and TRBJ2-3; 8 bases are a match to TRBD2. The junction had 10 bases not matched to a gene; V was cut back by 5 bases and J by 6 bases. CDR3 length: 15 residues. The chain's CDR3 is CASSLILAESDTQYF. The CDR3 DNA is TGTGCCAGCAGTCTCATACTAGCGGAATCCGATACGCAGTATTTT.